This TCR beta chain is drawn from a study of T cells after posttransplantation cyclophosphamide. Study-wide results and caveats: TRB overlap between skin or GI tissue T cells and blood was limited. TRB clonality was highly associated with recipient CMV seropositivity and reactivation.

The CDR3 covers 12 residues. The germline V and J ends were trimmed by 3 bases and 7 bases, with 9 bases remaining between them. The V gene's germline CDR1 is SEHNR and CDR2 FQNEAQ (reference sequence). In the case of this clone: Its cognate antigen is unknown.

Cyclophosphamide on days +3 and +4 followed busulfan-fludarabine conditioning and a marrow graft. Profiling relied on immunoSEQ multiplex PCR, and the TCRdb table lists in-frame clones only, not all of them. The repertoire holds some 4,300 clones, with about 82% as singletons. The specimen was PBMCs, collected after allogeneic stem cell transplant with posttransplant cyclophosphamide. The rearrangement uses TRBV7-9 and TRBJ1-1; D ambiguous. The sequence was collected from a male patient aged 40-50 years who received an allogeneic stem cell transplant from a related donor, was CMV-positive, and had acute and chronic GVHD. The T cells may come from the graft donor. Written as DNA, the CDR3 is TGTGCCAGCAGCTTTCCCGGGAATGAAGCTTTCTTT. Translated, it gives CASSFPGNEAFF.